This T cell receptor beta chain was identified during a study of response to subunit inactivated influenza vaccine. Regarding the study as a whole: A suggestion made by the authors is that each seasonal influenza vaccination recruits few new T cells.

This clonotype was seen repeatedly, ten times or more. The antigen is undetermined. Germline loops: CDR1 MDHEN, CDR2 SYDVKM. J lost 6 bases, V lost 5 bases, and 1 base had no gene match. This CDR3 has 12 amino acids. Each CDR3 protein is one row after TCRdb ran MiXCR on the RT-PCR reads. The sample lists roughly 460,000 distinct CDR3 sequences; about a tenth were seen once. The rearrangement uses TRBV28 and TRBJ2-1; 7 nucleotides match TRBD2. The source of this sequence is a man between 45 and 60 years old who received an inactivated influenza vaccine. Sequencing used PBMCs from blood, obtained about 6 weeks after vaccination. The CDR3 nucleotides read TGTGCCAGCAGTGGCGGGAGCAATGAGCAGTTCTTC. Encoded protein: CASSGGSNEQFF.